This T cell receptor beta chain was found in a study of T cells in Graves' hyperthyroidism and ophthalmopathy. About the research overall: Before treatment of any kind, peripheral blood was taken at initial diagnosis.

Germline assignment: CDR1 DFQATT and CDR2 SNEGSKA (reference sequence). The V and J ends lost 6 bases and 3 bases respectively, with 17 bases between them. The CDR3 runs 14 residues. Overall study findings and caveats: Ophthalmopathy was model-predicted a median about six months pre-onset. The blood repertoire included most of the expanded thyroid clonotypes above 0.001.

RNA transcripts yielded amplified TCR beta CDR3 regions. The HTBI set primed first-round TCR CDR3 RT-PCR. MiXCR was run by TCRdb on the multiplex PCR reads, yielding one entry per CDR3 protein. The sample lists some 400,000 distinct CDR3 sequences; approximately 19% were seen once. Newly diagnosed patients aged 18 to 65 had hyperthyroidism of under 2 months' duration. This clonotype was counted many times. Its antigen is still unknown. The receptor comes from a woman aged 18-29 years with Graves' hyperthyroidism. The sample taken for sequencing was blood. The chain couples TRBV20-1 to TRBJ2-5; D is unresolved. The CDR3 protein is CSAPEPVGKETQYF. In nucleotides, the CDR3 is TGCAGTGCCCCTGAACCGGTCGGCAAAGAGACCCAGTACTTC.